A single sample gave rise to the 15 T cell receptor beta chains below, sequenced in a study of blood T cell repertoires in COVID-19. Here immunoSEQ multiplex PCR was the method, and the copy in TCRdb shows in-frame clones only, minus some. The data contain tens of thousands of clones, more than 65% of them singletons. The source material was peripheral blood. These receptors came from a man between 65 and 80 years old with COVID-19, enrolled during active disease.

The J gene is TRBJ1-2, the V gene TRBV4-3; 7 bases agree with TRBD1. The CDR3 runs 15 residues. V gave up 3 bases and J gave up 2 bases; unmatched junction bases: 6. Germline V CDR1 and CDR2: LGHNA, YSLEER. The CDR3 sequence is CASSHLPGQNYGYTF. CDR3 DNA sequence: TGCGCCAGCAGCCATCTCCCGGGACAGAACTATGGCTACACCTTC.

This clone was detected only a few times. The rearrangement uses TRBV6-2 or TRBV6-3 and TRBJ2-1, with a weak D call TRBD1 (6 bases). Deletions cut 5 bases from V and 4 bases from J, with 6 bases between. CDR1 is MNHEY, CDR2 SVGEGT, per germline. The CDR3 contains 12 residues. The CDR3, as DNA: TGTGCCAGCAGTGGACAGTACAATGAGCAGTTCTTC. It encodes CASSGQYNEQFF.

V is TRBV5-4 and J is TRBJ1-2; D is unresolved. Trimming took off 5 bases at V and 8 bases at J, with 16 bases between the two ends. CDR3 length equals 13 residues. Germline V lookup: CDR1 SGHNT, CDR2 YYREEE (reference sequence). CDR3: CASRRGGLEGYTF. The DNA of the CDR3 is TGTGCCAGCAGGCGAGGTGGCTTGGAAGGCTACACCTTC.

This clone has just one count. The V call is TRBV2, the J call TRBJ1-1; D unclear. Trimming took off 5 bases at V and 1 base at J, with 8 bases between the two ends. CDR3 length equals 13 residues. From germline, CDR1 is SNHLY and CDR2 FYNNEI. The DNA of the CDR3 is TGTGCCAGCAGTCCACACCCGAACACTGAAGCTTTCTTT. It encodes CASSPHPNTEAFF.

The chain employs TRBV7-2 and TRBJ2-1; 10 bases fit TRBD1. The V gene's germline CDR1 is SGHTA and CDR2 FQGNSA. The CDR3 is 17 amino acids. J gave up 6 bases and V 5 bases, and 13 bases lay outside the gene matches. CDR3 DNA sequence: TGTGCCAGCAGCCCGAGAACCGGGACAGGGGTTACCAATGAGCAGTTCTTC. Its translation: CASSPRTGTGVTNEQFF.

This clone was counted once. The CDR3 spells CASSRPTANTEAFF. The DNA for the CDR3 is TGTGCCAGCAGCAGGCCGACAGCCAACACTGAAGCTTTCTTT. V is TRBV7-2 and J is TRBJ1-1, with D perhaps matching TRBD1 (5 bases). The ends were cut back, 5 bases at V and 2 bases at J, with 12 bases in the middle. This CDR3 has 14 amino acids. Germline V gives CDR1 SGHTA, CDR2 FQGNSA.

The DNA of the CDR3 is TGCGCCAGCACTAAACTAGCAACGGGTGAGCAGTTCTTC. Its translation is CASTKLATGEQFF. The rearrangement links TRBV10-2 to TRBJ2-1; TRBD2 might be the D (6 bases). Trimming removed 7 bases from V and 9 bases from J, with 16 bases in between. The CDR3 is made up of 13 amino acids. Germline V gene data show CDR1 as WSHSY and CDR2 as SAAADI.

The CDR3 loop reads CASSQEDRITDTQYF. In DNA, the CDR3 is TGCGCCAGCAGCCAAGAGGACAGGATCACAGATACGCAGTATTTT. V usage is TRBV4-1 and J usage is TRBJ2-3, with TRBD1 matching over 7 bases. The CDR3 is 15 amino acids. Germline V gene lookup returns CDR1 MGHRA and CDR2 YSYEKL. Trimming cost V 0 bases and J 2 bases; bases outside gene matches: 2.

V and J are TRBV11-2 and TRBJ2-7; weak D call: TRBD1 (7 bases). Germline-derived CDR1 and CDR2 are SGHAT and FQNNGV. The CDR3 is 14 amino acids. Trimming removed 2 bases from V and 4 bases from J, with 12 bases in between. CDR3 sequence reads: CASSLSPGGYEQYF. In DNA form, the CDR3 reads TGTGCCAGCAGCTTATCACCAGGGGGGTACGAGCAGTACTTC.

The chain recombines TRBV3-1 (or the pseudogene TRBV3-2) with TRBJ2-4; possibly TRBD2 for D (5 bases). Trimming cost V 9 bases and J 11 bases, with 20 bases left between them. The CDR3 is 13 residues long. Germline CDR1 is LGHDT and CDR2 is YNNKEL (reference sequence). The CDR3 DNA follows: TGTGCCAGTTCCCCTGGGAGAATCCTTCTTCAGTACTTC. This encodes CASSPGRILLQYF.

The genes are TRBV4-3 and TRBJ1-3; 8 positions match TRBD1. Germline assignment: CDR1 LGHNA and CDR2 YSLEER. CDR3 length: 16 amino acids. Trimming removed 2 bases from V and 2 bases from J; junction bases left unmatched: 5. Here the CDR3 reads CASSQLGQGTGNTIYF. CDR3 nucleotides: TGCGCCAGCAGCCAATTAGGACAGGGAACTGGAAACACCATATATTTT.

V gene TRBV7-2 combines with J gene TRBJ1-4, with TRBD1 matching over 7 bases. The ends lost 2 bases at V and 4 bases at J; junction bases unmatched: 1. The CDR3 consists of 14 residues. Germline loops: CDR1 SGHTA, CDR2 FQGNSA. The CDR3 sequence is CASSLWDSNEKLFF. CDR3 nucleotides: TGTGCCAGCAGCTTATGGGACAGTAATGAAAAACTGTTTTTT.

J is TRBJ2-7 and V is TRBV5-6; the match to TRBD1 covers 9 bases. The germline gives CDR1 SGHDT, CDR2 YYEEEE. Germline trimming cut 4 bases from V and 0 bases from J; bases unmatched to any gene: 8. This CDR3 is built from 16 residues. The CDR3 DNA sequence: TGTGCCAGCAGCAAACCGGGACAGGGCTTCTCCTACGAGCAGTACTTC. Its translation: CASSKPGQGFSYEQYF.

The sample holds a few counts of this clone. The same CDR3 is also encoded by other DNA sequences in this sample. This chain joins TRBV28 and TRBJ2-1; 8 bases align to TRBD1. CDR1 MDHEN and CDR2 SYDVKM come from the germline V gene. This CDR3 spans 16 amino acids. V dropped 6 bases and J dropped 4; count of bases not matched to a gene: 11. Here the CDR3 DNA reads TGTGCCAGCAGGCCCTACGGGACAGGCAAATACAATGAGCAGTTCTTC. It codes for CASRPYGTGKYNEQFF. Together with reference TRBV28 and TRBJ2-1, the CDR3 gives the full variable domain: DVKVTQSSRYLVKRTGEKVFLECVQDMDHENMFWYRQDPGLGLRLIYFSYDVKMKEKGDIPEGYSVSREKKERFSLILESASTNQTSMYLCASRPYGTGKYNEQFFGPGTRLTVL.

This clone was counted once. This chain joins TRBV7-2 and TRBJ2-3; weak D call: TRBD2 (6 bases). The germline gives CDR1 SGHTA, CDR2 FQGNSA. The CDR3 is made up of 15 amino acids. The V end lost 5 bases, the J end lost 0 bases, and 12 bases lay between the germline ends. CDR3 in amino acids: CASSPWAGSTDTQYF. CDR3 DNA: TGTGCCAGCAGCCCTTGGGCGGGGAGCACAGATACGCAGTATTTT.